The entry that follows covers one TCR beta chain sequence. Antigen unknown. This entry comes from a study of cytotoxic CD8 clonotypes in ibrutinib-treated CLL. Study results and caveats: Stable or contracted on treatment, public clonotypes were also uncommon. Clonality was higher at baseline than in age-matched healthy donors and tracked circulating CD8+ T-cell counts.

Depth targeted 1 in 200,000 to 1 in 1 million T cells, averaging around 10x coverage per clonotype. TCRdb's copy holds only in-frame clones and misses some; the assay was immunoSEQ multiplex PCR. The sample yields some 290,000 clones, about 80% seen once. As input for TCR beta libraries, about 2.2 micrograms of genomic DNA came from cryopreserved PBMCs. The CDR3 consists of 14 residues. With 4 bases clipped from V and 4 bases from J, the junction kept 6 bases outside the gene matches. CDR1 GTSNPN and CDR2 SVGIG come from the germline V gene (reference sequence). The V call is TRBV30, the J call TRBJ2-3; 9 bases agree with TRBD1. The origin of this receptor is a human donor with chronic lymphocytic leukemia. This material consisted of PBMCs, taken before ibrutinib treatment. This CDR3 is CAWIRDRASDTQYF. CDR3 DNA sequence: TGTGCCTGGATTAGGGACAGGGCGTCAGATACGCAGTATTTT.